This paragraph covers one TCR beta chain sequence. The CDR3 runs 14 residues. V shed 8 bases and J 1 base; nucleotides not matched to a gene: 4. CDR1 is SNHLY, CDR2 FYNNEI, per germline. This table comes from immunoSEQ multiplex PCR, and its TCRdb copy is limited to in-frame clones, with some not included. The sample yields 45,000 to 60,000 clones, less than 95% seen once. This entry is derived from a study of blood T cell repertoires in COVID-19. Study information: There were acute and convalescent COVID-19 samples, and they came from the United States, Italy and Spain. Sample material is recorded as cDNA or gDNA derived from T cells, B-cell-depleted T cells, or PBMCs.

The chain joins TRBV2 to TRBJ2-1; 8 bases match TRBD1. The receptor was isolated from a man in his forties or fifties with acute or convalescent COVID-19. Material for sequencing was peripheral blood. CDR3 nucleotide sequence: TGTGCCAGCTCCCGGGACAGGTCCTACAATGAGCAGTTCTTC. Amino acids: CASSRDRSYNEQFF.